This TCR beta chain was documented in a study of T cells after yellow fever vaccination. Notes on the study in general: Primary-vaccination clones mostly resurfaced post-booster (96% CD4, roughly 87% CD8).

5'RACE template switching added a universal primer site and UMIs to TCR cDNA. In TCRdb, the 5' RACE reads were re-called with MiXCR into one record per CDR3 protein. The table shows 120,000 or so distinct CDR3 sequences, with about 8.2% occurring only once. This CDR3 has 15 amino acids. Germline CDR1 reads MGHRA; CDR2 reads YSYEKL. V lost 1 base, J lost 7 bases, and 16 bases lay in between. Comment on this clonotype: Antigen: not known.

The chain couples TRBV4-1 to TRBJ1-1; D is undetermined. This receptor was taken from a man younger than 30 who received the YFV17D yellow fever vaccine. The sequences come from CD8+ T cells sorted from PBMCs, collected on the day of the yellow fever booster vaccination. This CDR3 reads CASSQVVGDLGEAFF. The CDR3 region has the DNA TGCGCCAGCAGCCAAGTGGTCGGAGATTTGGGTGAAGCTTTCTTT.